This T cell receptor (beta chain) originates from a study of CD8 T cells in Susac syndrome. Study-wide background: Patients with Susac syndrome were therapy-naive, taking corticosteroids, with some also receiving intravenous immunoglobulin, or taking intravenous immunoglobulin alone at the time their blood was drawn.

CDR3 length equals 11 residues. Germline V gene data show CDR1 as MGHDK and CDR2 as SYGVNS. V lost 9 bases, J lost 5 bases, and 11 bases lay in between. With random hexamers, reverse transcription was performed on about 0.5 to 1 ug of RNA. MiXCR was run by TCRdb on the immunoSEQ multiplex PCR reads, yielding one entry per CDR3 protein. The sample has some 94,000 distinct CDR3 sequences, around 94% seen once. Sequencing was done on a sample of CD4+ T cells from PBMCs. The origin of this receptor is a human donor with Susac syndrome. The chain combines TRBV25-1 with TRBJ2-7, with no clear D. The CDR3 DNA is TGTGCCAGTTCTTTGATGGACGAGCAGTACTTC. This gives the protein CASSLMDEQYF.